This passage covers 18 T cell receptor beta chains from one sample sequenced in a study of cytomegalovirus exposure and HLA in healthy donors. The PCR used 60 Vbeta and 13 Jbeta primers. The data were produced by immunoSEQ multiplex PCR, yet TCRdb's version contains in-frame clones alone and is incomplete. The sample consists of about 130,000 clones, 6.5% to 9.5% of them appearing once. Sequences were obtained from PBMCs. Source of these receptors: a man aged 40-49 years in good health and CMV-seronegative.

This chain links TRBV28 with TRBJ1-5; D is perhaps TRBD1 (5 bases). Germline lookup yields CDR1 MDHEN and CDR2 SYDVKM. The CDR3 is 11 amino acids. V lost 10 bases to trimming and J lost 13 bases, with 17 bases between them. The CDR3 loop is CATTGDRQQHF. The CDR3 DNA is TGTGCCACCACGGGGGACCGTCAACAGCATTTT.

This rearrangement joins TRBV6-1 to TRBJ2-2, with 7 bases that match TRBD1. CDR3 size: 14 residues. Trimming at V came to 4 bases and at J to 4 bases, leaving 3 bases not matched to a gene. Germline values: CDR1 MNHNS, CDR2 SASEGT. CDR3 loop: CASSGQGSTGELFF. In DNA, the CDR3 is TGTGCCAGCAGTGGACAGGGTAGCACCGGGGAGCTGTTTTTT.

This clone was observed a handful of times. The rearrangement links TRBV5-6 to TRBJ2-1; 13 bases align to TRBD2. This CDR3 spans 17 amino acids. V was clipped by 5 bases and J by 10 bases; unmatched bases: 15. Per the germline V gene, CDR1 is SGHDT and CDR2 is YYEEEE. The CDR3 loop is CASSWLLTSGGAGEQFF. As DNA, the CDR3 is TGTGCCAGCAGTTGGCTACTAACTAGCGGGGGGGCAGGGGAGCAGTTCTTC.

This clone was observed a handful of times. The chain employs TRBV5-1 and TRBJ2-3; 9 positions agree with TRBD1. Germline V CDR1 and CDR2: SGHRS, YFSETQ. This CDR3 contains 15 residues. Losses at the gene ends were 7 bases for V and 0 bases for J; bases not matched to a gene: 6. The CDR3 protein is CASDGTGTSTDTQYF. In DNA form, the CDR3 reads TGCGCCAGCGATGGGACAGGGACTAGCACAGATACGCAGTATTTT.

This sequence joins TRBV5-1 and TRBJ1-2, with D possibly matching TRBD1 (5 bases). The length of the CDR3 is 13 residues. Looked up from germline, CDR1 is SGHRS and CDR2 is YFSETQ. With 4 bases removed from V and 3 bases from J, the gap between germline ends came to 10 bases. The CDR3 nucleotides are TGCGCCAGCAGCCGGGGAGGGGACTATGGCTACACCTTC. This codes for CASSRGGDYGYTF.

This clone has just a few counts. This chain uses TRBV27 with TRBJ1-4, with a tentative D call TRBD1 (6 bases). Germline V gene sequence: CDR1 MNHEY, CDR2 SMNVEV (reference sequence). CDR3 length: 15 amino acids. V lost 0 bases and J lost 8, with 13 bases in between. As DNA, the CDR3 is TGTGCCAGCAGTTTATCTTGGCCAGGGGCCGAAAAACTGTTTTTT. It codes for CASSLSWPGAEKLFF.

The CDR3, as DNA: TGCGCCAGCAGCCAAGCTGGACTAGCGGGTTACAATGAGCAGTTCTTC. Protein product: CASSQAGLAGYNEQFF. The V and J genes are TRBV4-1 and TRBJ2-1, with TRBD2 matching 11 bases. The germline V gene encodes CDR1 MGHRA and CDR2 YSYEKL. The trim removed 1 base at V and 4 bases at J, leaving 3 bases unmatched. The length of the CDR3 is 16 residues.

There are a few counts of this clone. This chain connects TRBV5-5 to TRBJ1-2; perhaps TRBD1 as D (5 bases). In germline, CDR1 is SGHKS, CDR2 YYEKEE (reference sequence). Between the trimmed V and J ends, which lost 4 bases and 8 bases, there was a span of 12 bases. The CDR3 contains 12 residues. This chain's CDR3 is CASSPTGGGYTF. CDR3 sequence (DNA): TGTGCCAGCAGCCCCACGGGGGGAGGCTACACCTTC.

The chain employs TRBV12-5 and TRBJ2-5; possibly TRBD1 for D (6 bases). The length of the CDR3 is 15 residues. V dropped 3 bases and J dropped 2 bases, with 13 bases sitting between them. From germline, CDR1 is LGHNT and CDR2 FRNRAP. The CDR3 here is CASGLGGITQETQYF. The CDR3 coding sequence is TGTGCTAGTGGTTTAGGGGGAATTACACAAGAGACCCAGTACTTC.

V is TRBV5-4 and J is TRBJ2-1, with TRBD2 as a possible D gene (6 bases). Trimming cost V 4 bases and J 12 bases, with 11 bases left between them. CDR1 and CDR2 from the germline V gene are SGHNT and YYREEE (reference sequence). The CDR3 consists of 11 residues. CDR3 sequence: CASSGGVGQFF. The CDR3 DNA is TGTGCCAGCAGCGGAGGGGTAGGGCAGTTCTTC.

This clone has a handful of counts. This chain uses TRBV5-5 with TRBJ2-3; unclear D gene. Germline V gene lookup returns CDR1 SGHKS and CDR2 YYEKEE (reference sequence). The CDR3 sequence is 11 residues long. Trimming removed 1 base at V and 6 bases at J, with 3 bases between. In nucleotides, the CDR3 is TGTGCCAGCAGCTTGTCGGATACGCAGTATTTT. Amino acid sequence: CASSLSDTQYF.

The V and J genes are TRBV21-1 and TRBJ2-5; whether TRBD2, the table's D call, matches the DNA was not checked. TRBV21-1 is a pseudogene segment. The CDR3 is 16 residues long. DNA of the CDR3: TGTGCCAGCAGCAACCCACGCGGGGGCCGGAGAGAGACCCAGTACTTC. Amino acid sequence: CASSNPRGGRRETQYF.

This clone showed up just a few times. The DNA of the CDR3 is TGCACCAGCAGCCAAGAAGACAACCGGTCGGGGCAAGAGACCCAGTACTTC. Amino acids: CTSSQEDNRSGQETQYF. The genes are TRBV1 and TRBJ2-5; the table calls TRBD2, which could not be checked here. TRBV1 is a pseudogene. The CDR3 has 17 residues.

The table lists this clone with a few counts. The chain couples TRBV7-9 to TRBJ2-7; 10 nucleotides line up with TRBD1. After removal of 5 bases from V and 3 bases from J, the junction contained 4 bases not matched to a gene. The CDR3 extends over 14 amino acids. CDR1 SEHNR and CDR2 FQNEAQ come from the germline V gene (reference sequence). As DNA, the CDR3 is TGTGCCAGCAGCCCTAGGACAGGGGGCTACGAGCAGTACTTC. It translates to CASSPRTGGYEQYF.

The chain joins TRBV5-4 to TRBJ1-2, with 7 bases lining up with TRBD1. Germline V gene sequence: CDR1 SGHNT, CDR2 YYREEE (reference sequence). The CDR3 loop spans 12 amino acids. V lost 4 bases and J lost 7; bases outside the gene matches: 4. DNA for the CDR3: TGTGCCAGCAGCCTAGGACAGGCTGGCTACACCTTC. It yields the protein CASSLGQAGYTF.

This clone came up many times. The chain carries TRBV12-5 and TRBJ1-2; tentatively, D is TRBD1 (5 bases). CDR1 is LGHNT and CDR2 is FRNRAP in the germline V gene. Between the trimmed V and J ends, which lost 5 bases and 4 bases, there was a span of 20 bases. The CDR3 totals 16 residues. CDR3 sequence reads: CASGPDRRGDPYGYTF. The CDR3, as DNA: TGTGCTAGTGGTCCCGATAGGAGGGGCGACCCCTATGGCTACACCTTC.

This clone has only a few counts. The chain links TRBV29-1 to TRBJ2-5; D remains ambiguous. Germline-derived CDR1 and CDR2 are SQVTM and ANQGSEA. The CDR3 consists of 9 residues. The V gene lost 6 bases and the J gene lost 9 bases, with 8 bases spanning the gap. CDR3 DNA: TGCAGCGTACCCGAGGCCCAGTACTTC. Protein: CSVPEAQYF.

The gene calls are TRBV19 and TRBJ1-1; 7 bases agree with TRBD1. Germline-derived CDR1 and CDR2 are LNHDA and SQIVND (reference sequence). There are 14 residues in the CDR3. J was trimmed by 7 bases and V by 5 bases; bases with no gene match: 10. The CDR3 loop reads CASSAMPGQSEAFF. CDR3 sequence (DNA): TGTGCCAGTAGTGCCATGCCGGGACAGAGTGAAGCTTTCTTT.